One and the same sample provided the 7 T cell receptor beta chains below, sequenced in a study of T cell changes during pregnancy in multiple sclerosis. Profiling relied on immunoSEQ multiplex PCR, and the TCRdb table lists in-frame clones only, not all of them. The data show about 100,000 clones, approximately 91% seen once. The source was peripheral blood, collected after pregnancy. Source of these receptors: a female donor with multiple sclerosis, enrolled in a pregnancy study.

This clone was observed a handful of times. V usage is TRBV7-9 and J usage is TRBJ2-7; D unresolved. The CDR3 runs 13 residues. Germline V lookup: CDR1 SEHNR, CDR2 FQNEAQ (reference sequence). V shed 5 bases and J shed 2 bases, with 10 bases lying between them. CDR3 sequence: CASSPPVAYEQYF. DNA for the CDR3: TGTGCCAGCAGCCCACCGGTCGCCTACGAGCAGTACTTC.

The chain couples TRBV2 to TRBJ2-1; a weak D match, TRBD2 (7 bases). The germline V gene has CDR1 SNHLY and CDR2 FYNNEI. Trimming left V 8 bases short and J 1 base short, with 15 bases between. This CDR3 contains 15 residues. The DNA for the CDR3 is TGTGCCAGCGGGGGCGGGGGCCCGTCCTACAATGAGCAGTTCTTC. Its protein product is CASGGGGPSYNEQFF.

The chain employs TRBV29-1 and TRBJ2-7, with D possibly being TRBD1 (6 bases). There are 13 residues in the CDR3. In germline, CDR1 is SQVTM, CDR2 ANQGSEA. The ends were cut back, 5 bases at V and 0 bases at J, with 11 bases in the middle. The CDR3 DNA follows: TGCAGCGTTCGCCCGGGACACTCCTACGAGCAGTACTTC. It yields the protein CSVRPGHSYEQYF.

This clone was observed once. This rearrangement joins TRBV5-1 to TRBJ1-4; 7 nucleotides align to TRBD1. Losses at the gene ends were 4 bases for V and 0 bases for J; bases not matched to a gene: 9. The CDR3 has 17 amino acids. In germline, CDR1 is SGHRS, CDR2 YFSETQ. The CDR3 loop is CASSPTGQASTNEKLFF. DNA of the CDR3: TGCGCCAGCAGCCCGACTGGACAGGCCTCAACTAATGAAAAACTGTTTTTT.

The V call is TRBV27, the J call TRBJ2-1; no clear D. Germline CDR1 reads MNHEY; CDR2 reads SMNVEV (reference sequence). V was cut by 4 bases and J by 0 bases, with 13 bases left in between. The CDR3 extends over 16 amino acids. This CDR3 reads CASSSNTPVSYNEQFF. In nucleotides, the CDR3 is TGTGCCAGCAGTTCCAACACACCCGTCTCCTACAATGAGCAGTTCTTC.

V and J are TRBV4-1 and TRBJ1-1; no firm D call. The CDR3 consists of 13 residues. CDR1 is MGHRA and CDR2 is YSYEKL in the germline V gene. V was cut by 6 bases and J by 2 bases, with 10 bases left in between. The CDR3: CASRPGINTEAFF. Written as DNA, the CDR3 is TGCGCCAGCAGGCCGGGGATTAACACTGAAGCTTTCTTT.

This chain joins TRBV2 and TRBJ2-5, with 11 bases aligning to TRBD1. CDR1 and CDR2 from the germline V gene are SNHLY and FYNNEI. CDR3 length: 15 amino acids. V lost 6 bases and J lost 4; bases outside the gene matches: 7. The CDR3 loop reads CASRRGQGEGETQYF. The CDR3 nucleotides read TGTGCCAGCAGGAGGGGACAGGGGGAGGGAGAGACCCAGTACTTC.